This T cell receptor (beta chain) was recovered during a study of beta chain features in type 1 diabetes (dated by TCRdb to the late 2010s). Describing the broader study: Mean age, gender distribution, total cell number and subset yield did not differ between patients and healthy donors. A total of approximately 110,000,000 sorted cells were examined across all samples, and a strong correlation was observed between cell number per subset and RNA yield. In the study, recently diagnosed type 1 diabetes patients and matched healthy donors were compared on the TCRB repertoires of their sorted circulating CD4+ T cell subsets. Regulatory and stem cell-like memory subsets were isolated from only 8 patients and about eight healthy donors, whereas naive and central memory subsets came from all 30 or so donors.

A single peripheral blood draw of about 116 mL on average was collected from each donor into heparinised tubes. A BD FACSAria II was used to sort naive, central memory, regulatory and stem cell-like memory CD4+ T cells with a panel that included CD45RO, CCR7, CD25, CD127, CD95 and CD27. All sorted populations exceeded 95% purity. Right away, PBMCs were isolated by Lymphoprep density gradient centrifugation and were stained directly, with no culture step. Samples were stained and sorted in pairs, with one healthy donor and one patient per experiment, so that batch effects were minimized. Reading the germline V gene gives CDR1 LGHNA and CDR2 YNFKEQ. V is clipped by 5 bases and J by 0 bases, and the sequence between their germline boundaries is 14 bases long. The CDR3 has 16 amino acids, counting the end cysteine and phenylalanine. The kept DNA is CDR3 alone, 48 bases in frame from the first base. As to this clone: This receptor's antigen is unknown. No much larger clone is present one base from it, and per-base qualities are unavailable.

The study at large found these results: Because cDNA rather than genomic DNA was sequenced, highly expressing activated cells could have been over-represented, although no difference in activation and CD3 levels was found between groups. A moderate but significant shortening of TCRB CDR3 length was observed in type 1 diabetes patients in all four CD4+ subsets. At VDJ recombination sites, patients with type 1 diabetes made fewer insertions and deleted more nucleotides, a pattern implying thymic rearrangement abnormalities. Naive, central memory and regulatory TCRB repertoires appeared to be more alike among patients than among healthy donors. HLA sub-analyses involved small numbers of individuals, so any influence of HLA type on TCRB rearrangement remained unresolved. Shorter templates might be favored by PCR, yet because patient and control samples were amplified and corrected together, any such skew would affect both groups equally.

All of the isolated RNA was reverse transcribed with the High Capacity cDNA Reverse Transcription Kit, so expressed TCRB transcripts were sequenced. Naive, central memory and regulatory T cell samples underwent deep immunoSEQ sequencing, averaging about 3.57 million total reads per sample. After sorted cells were lysed in RLT buffer, RNA was extracted with DNase-treated RNeasy Micro or Mini kits, with the choice depending on cell number. Each cell subset was processed on its own to prevent cross-contamination, while patient and healthy donor samples were processed together. The immunoSEQ multiplex PCR was used to amplify TCRB sequences from cDNA, yielding 87-bp fragments that span the CDR3 region. The amplicons were sequenced using the Illumina HiSeq platform. The authors processed their data as follows. PCR bias was corrected computationally using synthetic template baselines, and reads within Hamming distance 2 were collapsed, with unmergeable singletons discarded. Reads were aligned against IMGT to assign V, D and J genes, CDR3 length and insertions or deletions at six rearrangement sites. Clonotype counts were normalized to sorted cell number within each subset before computing true diversity and Gini coefficients with the tcR R package. Repertoire sharing was quantified using the overlap coefficient calculated on TCRB nucleotide sequences. As a proxy for the pre-selection repertoire, out-of-frame TCRB sequences from naive cells were analyzed. TCRdb obtained this table from immuneACCESS and retained in-frame rearrangements with V and J assigned. These tables miss some clones; where compared with another copy, unresolved V genes account for less than half of the shortfall, and the remainder is unexplained. The V and J calls and clone size were taken over from that table, and D and trimming were inferred from the DNA. The sample yields 500,000 to 800,000 clones; 9.5% to 15% were counted once. 0.095% to 0.15% of the sample comes from the top ten.

The rearrangement combines TRBV4-2 with TRBJ2-1; confidence is insufficient to name the D gene. What was sequenced was naive CD4+ T cells from blood. Interpreted using the paper, the cell subset or site label stands for: true naive CD4+ T cells. The origin of this receptor is a man aged 25 to 40 with type 1 diabetes. The sequenced DNA is TGTGCCAGCAGCGAAGGTGGAACTGTCTCCTACAATGAGCAGTTCTTC. Translation gives CASSEGGTVSYNEQFF.